The 21 T cell receptor beta chains given below trace back to one sample, sequenced in a study of T cell repertoires in cytomegalovirus infection (dated by TCRdb to the late 2010s). Sequencing was performed on an Illumina HiSeq 1500. TCRdb reprocessing: public reads trimmed at Q25 with fastp, clones called with MiXCR, in-frame beta chains kept. Each record represents a unique CDR3 protein, reported with the most common genes and DNA among its rows. Here the sample has some 440,000 distinct CDR3 sequences; approximately 32% occur a single time. Roughly an eighth of the sample comes from the top ten. Sequences were obtained from PBMCs. The receptors originated from a human donor in good health (CMV status not recorded). Some clones in this sample may be carry-over from other donors' samples.

At least ten counts were recorded for this clonotype. The chain employs TRBV11-2 and TRBJ2-1; D ambiguous. Germline loops: CDR1 SGHAT, CDR2 FQNNGV. V lost 1 base and J lost 7, with 11 bases in between. The CDR3 has 14 amino acids. CDR3 residues: CASSLVSGGNEQFF. The CDR3 nucleotides read TGTGCCAGCAGCTTAGTGTCCGGCGGTAATGAGCAGTTCTTC.

This clonotype was detected only a few times. The J gene is TRBJ2-1, the V gene TRBV5-6; D perhaps matches TRBD2 (6 bases). V lost 0 bases, J lost 2 bases, and 9 bases lay in between. CDR1 and CDR2 from the germline V gene are SGHDT and YYEEEE. This CDR3 is built from 15 residues. The CDR3 spells CASSLGRGTYNEQFF. Written as DNA, the CDR3 is TGTGCCAGCAGCTTGGGCCGGGGGACCTACAATGAGCAGTTCTTC.

The J gene is TRBJ1-2, the V gene TRBV12-3 or TRBV12-4; 9 bases align to TRBD1. The CDR3 is 12 residues long. The V segment lost 11 bases and the J segment 8 bases; nucleotides outside the gene matches: 9. Written as DNA, the CDR3 is TGTGCCCTCTGGACAGGGGTAGGGGGCTACACCTTC. Residues: CALWTGVGGYTF.

This clonotype was recorded at least ten times. The CDR3 sequence: CASSDRTLNEKLFF. The CDR3 DNA follows: TGTGCCAGCAGTGATCGGACATTGAATGAAAAACTGTTTTTT. The chain recombines TRBV7-9 with TRBJ1-4; possibly TRBD1 for D (5 bases). CDR1 and CDR2 from the germline V gene are SEHNR and FQNEAQ (reference sequence). CDR3 length: 14 amino acids. Deletions cut 6 bases from V and 5 bases from J, with 13 bases between.

The V call is TRBV12-3 or TRBV12-4, the J call TRBJ1-5; no reliable D call. The CDR3 extends over 15 amino acids. V lost 5 bases and J 0 bases, leaving 11 bases between the germline ends. The CDR3 coding sequence is TGTGCCAGCAGTCTAGGACTTAATAGCAATCAGCCCCAGCATTTT. It encodes CASSLGLNSNQPQHF.

In its sample, this clonotype was seen many times. The rearrangement joins TRBV7-2 to TRBJ2-5; D might be TRBD2 (5 bases). The CDR3 extends over 15 amino acids. V was pared by 4 bases and J by 4 bases, with 16 bases between. Germline V CDR1 and CDR2: SGHTA, FQGNSA. The CDR3 DNA is TGTGCCAGCAGCTCTGATAGAGGGCAGTCAGAGACCCAGTACTTC. It encodes CASSSDRGQSETQYF.

A word on this clonotype: Likely a read error: the CDR3 ends without its conserved phenylalanine or tryptophan. The rearrangement joins TRBV5-8 to TRBJ2-3; 12 nucleotides agree with TRBD2. The CDR3 totals 19 residues. J was trimmed by 1 base and V by 2 bases; bases with no gene match: 11. Germline assignment: CDR1 SGHTS and CDR2 YDEGEE. DNA for the CDR3: TGTGCCAGCAGCTTACTAAGGACTAGCGGGGCTAAGCGCACAGATACGCAGTATGTT. As protein: CASSLLRTSGAKRTDTQYV.

The chain carries TRBV9 and TRBJ1-1; D not resolved. The CDR3 covers 17 residues. V lost 0 bases to trimming and J lost 2 bases, with 17 bases between them. Per germline, CDR1 SGDLS and CDR2 YYNGEE. The CDR3 spells CASSVELVGPGNTEAFF. The DNA of the CDR3 is TGTGCCAGCAGCGTAGAGTTGGTAGGCCCTGGAAACACTGAAGCTTTCTTT.

The chain recombines TRBV2 with TRBJ2-1; D may correspond to TRBD1 or TRBD2 (5 bases each). Germline-derived CDR1 and CDR2 are SNHLY and FYNNEI. The CDR3 spans 12 residues. Trimming left V 4 bases short and J 12 bases short, with 13 bases between. The CDR3 bases are TGTGCCAGCAGTGGGTCTGGGGGTGGGCAGTTCTTC. This translates into CASSGSGGGQFF.

This clonotype was observed at least ten times. CDR3 sequence reads: CASSPGGGRREKLFF. In DNA, the CDR3 is TGTGCCAGCAGCCCCGGCGGGGGGCGGCGTGAAAAACTGTTTTTT. The V gene is TRBV7-6, the J gene TRBJ1-4; D is possibly TRBD1 (6 bases). Trimming took off 5 bases at V and 7 bases at J, with 17 bases between the two ends. The germline V gene encodes CDR1 SGHVS and CDR2 FNYEAQ. The CDR3 is 15 amino acids.

The sample holds a few counts of this clonotype. The CDR3 reads CASRETGGYNEQFF. In DNA form, the CDR3 reads TGTGCCAGCAGAGAAACGGGGGGATACAATGAGCAGTTCTTC. The genes are TRBV27 and TRBJ2-1, with 7 bases aligning to TRBD2. CDR1 MNHEY and CDR2 SMNVEV come from the germline V gene (reference sequence). The ends lost 6 bases at V and 4 bases at J; junction bases unmatched: 6. The CDR3 has 14 residues.

The chain recombines TRBV7-2 with TRBJ2-7; D is ambiguous. V was shortened by 4 bases and J by 7 bases, with 14 bases between the two germline ends. The CDR3 is 13 residues long. Germline assignment: CDR1 SGHTA and CDR2 FQGNSA. The CDR3, as DNA: TGTGCCAGCAGCTCCATTGTGTGTTTGGAGCAGTACTTC. Translation gives CASSSIVCLEQYF.

This clonotype has ten or more counts. This chain joins TRBV6-1 and TRBJ1-2, with a tentative D call TRBD1 (5 bases). The V gene's germline CDR1 is MNHNS and CDR2 SASEGT. This CDR3 spans 14 amino acids. Trimming cost V 2 bases and J 2 bases, with 9 bases left between them. The CDR3 protein is CASSELEGNYGYTF. CDR3 in DNA: TGTGCCAGCAGTGAATTAGAGGGGAACTATGGCTACACCTTC.

About this clonotype itself: One end of the junction varies from germline; a read error may be responsible. The chain combines TRBV2 with TRBJ1-1; D gene unclear. Germline-derived CDR1 and CDR2 are SNHLY and FYNNEI. The CDR3 runs to 14 residues. For the CDR3, the DNA is TGTGCCAGCAGGGAAGGGCCGGAGGACACTGAAGCTTTCTTT. This codes for CASREGPEDTEAFF.

In its sample, this clonotype was seen a few times. The CDR3 DNA is TGCAGTGCTAGAGATCTGAGGTCACTACTAGCGCTCTACAATGAGCAGTTCTTC. Translation: CSARDLRSLLALYNEQFF. The chain employs TRBV20-1 and TRBJ2-1, with 7 positions matching TRBD2. V dropped 0 bases and J dropped 3; count of bases not matched to a gene: 14. This CDR3 contains 18 residues. Germline values: CDR1 DFQATT, CDR2 SNEGSKA (reference sequence).

This clonotype was counted only a few times. The chain carries TRBV6-1 and TRBJ1-6; D is unresolved. CDR1 and CDR2 (germline): MNHNS, SASEGT. The CDR3 length is 13 residues. V was cut by 6 bases and J by 6 bases, with 9 bases left in between. As DNA, the CDR3 is TGTGCCAGCAGCCCTCAGTTTAATTCACCCCTCCACTTT. Encoded protein: CASSPQFNSPLHF.

This clonotype was detected only a few times. This chain connects TRBV7-2 to TRBJ1-6; 8 bases line up with TRBD1. Per germline, CDR1 SGHTA and CDR2 FQGNSA. V lost 4 bases and J lost 2; bases outside the gene matches: 7. The CDR3 totals 17 residues. CDR3 nucleotide sequence: TGTGCCAGCAGCTCGACAGGGGCGATTACCTATAATTCACCCCTCCACTTT. Amino acid sequence: CASSSTGAITYNSPLHF.

This clonotype was observed a few times. With a much larger clone just one base away, this may be a read error. The rearrangement uses TRBV7-2 and TRBJ1-1; D ambiguous. Germline loops: CDR1 SGHTA, CDR2 FQGNSA. The CDR3 covers 13 residues. The CDR3 nucleotides are TGTGCCAGCAGCTTAAATTGGAACACTGAATCTTTCTTT. Translating gives CASSLNWNTESFF. The full variable domain, in which reference TRBV7-2 and TRBJ1-1 provide the parts outside the CDR3, is GAGVSQSPSNKVTEKGKDVELRCDPISGHTALYWYRQSLGQGLEFLIYFQGNSAPDKSGLPSDRFSAERTGGSVSTLTIQRTQQEDSAVYLCASSLNWNTESFFGQGTRLTVV.

This rearrangement joins TRBV5-1 to TRBJ2-3, with D possibly matching TRBD2 (6 bases). CDR1 is SGHRS, CDR2 YFSETQ, per germline. The CDR3 has 17 amino acids. V was pared by 4 bases and J by 4 bases, with 22 bases between. The CDR3 region has the DNA TGCGCCAGCAGCCCTTCCGGGAGCTACGTGTCCCCAGATACGCAGTATTTT. Encoded protein: CASSPSGSYVSPDTQYF.

Remarks on this clonotype: A much larger clone is a single base away; this may be a read error. As the CDR3 is not closed by the conserved phenylalanine or tryptophan, this likely results from a read error. V is TRBV11-2 and J is TRBJ2-7, with D perhaps given as TRBD1 or TRBD2 (6 bases each). Trimming left V 5 bases short and J 6 bases short, with 11 bases between. The CDR3 contains 12 residues. CDR1 SGHAT and CDR2 FQNNGV come from the germline V gene. CDR3 DNA: TGTGCCAGCAGCCCACCGGGGGCCGAGCAGTACTTA. This sequence encodes CASSPPGAEQYL.

This clonotype was seen ten or more times. The V and J genes are TRBV27 and TRBJ2-7; unclear D gene. Germline-derived CDR1 and CDR2 are MNHEY and SMNVEV (reference sequence). This CDR3 has 13 residues. The germline V and J ends were trimmed by 3 bases and 4 bases, with 10 bases remaining between them. CDR3 coding DNA: TGTGCCAGCAGTTTTGGGGTCGGATACGAGCAGTACTTC. It yields the protein CASSFGVGYEQYF.